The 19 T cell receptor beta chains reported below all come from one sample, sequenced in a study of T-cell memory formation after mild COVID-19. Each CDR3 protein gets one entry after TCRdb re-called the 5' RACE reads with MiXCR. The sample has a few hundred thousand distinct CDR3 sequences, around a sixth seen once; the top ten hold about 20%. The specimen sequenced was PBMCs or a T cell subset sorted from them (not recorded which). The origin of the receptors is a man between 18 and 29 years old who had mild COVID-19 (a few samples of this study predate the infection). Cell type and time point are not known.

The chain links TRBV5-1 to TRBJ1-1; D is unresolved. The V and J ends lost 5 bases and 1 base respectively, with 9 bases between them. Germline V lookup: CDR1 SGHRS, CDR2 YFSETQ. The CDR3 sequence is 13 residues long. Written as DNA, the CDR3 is TGCGCCAGCAGACGCCAGAGGAACACTGAAGCTTTCTTT. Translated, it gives CASRRQRNTEAFF.

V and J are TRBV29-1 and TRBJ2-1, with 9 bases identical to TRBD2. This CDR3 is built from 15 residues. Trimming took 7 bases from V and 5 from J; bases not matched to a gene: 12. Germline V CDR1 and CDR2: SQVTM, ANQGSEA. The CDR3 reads CSARELAGTHNEQFF. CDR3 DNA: TGCAGCGCCCGGGAGCTAGCGGGGACCCACAATGAGCAGTTCTTC.

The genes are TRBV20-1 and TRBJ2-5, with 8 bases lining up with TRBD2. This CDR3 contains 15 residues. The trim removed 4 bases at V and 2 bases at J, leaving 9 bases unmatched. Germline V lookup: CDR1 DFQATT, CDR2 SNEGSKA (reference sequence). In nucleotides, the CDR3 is TGCAGTGCTACTTCCGGGGGGGCAAAACAAGAGACCCAGTACTTC. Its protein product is CSATSGGAKQETQYF.

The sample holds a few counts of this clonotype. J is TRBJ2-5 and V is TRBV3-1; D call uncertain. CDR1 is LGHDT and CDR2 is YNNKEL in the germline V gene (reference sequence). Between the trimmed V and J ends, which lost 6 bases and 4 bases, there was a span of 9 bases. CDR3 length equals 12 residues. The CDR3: CASRQVGETQYF. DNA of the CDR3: TGTGCCAGCAGGCAGGTGGGAGAGACCCAGTACTTC.

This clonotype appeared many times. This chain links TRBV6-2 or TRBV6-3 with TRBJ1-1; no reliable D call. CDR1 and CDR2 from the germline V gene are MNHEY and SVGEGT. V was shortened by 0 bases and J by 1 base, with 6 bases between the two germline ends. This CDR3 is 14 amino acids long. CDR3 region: CASSYSQGNTEAFF. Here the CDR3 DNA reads TGTGCCAGCAGTTACTCTCAAGGGAACACTGAAGCTTTCTTT.

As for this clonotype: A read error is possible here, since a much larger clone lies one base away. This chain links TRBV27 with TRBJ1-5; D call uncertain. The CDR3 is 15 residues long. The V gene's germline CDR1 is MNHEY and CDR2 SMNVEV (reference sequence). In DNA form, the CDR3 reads TGTGTCAGCAGTTCAATAAACGGGGTCGGGCAGCCCCAGCATTTT. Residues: CVSSSINGVGQPQHF.

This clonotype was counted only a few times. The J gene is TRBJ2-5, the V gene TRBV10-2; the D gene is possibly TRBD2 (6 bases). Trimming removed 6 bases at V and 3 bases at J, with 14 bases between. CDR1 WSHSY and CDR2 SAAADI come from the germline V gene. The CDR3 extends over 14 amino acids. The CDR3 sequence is CASSFQGGKETQYF. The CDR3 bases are TGCGCCAGCAGCTTTCAGGGAGGAAAAGAGACCCAGTACTTC.

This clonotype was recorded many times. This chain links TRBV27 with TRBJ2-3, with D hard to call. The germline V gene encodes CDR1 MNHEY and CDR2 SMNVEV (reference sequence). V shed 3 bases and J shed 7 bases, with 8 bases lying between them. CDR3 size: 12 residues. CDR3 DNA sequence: TGTGCCAGCAGTTTGGGCGGTCATACGCAGTATTTT. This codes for CASSLGGHTQYF.

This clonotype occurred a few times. The CDR3 protein is CASSLFVSLAGALVTDTQYF. The CDR3 bases are TGTGCCAGCAGCTTATTTGTTTCTCTAGCGGGGGCCCTAGTCACAGATACGCAGTATTTT. This chain joins TRBV7-2 and TRBJ2-3; 10 bases are a match to TRBD2. The CDR3 runs 20 residues. With 2 bases clipped from V and 2 bases from J, the junction kept 16 bases outside the gene matches. The germline V gene encodes CDR1 SGHTA and CDR2 FQGNSA.

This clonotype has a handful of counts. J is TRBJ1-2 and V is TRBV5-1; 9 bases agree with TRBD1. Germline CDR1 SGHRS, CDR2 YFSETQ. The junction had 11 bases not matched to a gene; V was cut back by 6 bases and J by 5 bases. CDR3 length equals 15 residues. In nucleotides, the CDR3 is TGCGCCAGCACTGTAGGCGGGACAGGGACATATGGCTACACCTTC. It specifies CASTVGGTGTYGYTF.

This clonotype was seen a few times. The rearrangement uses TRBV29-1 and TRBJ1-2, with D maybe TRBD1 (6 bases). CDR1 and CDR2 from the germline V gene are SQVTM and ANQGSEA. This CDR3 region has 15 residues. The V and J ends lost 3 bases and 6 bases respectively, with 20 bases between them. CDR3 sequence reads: CSVDLRGAKVDGYTF. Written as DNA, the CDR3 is TGCAGCGTTGACCTTCGGGGGGCGAAGGTTGATGGCTACACCTTC. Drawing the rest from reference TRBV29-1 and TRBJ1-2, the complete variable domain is SAVISQKPSRDICQRGTSLTIQCQVDSQVTMMFWYRQQPGQSLTLIATANQGSEATYESGFVIDKFPISRPNLTFSTLTVSNMSPEDSSIYLCSVDLRGAKVDGYTFGSGTRLTVV.

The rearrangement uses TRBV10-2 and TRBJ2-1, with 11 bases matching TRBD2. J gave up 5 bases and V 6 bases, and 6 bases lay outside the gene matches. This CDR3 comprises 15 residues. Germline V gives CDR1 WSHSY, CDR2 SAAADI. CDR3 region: CASRAGLAGHNEQFF. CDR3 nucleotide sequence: TGCGCCAGCAGGGCCGGACTAGCGGGTCACAATGAGCAGTTCTTC.

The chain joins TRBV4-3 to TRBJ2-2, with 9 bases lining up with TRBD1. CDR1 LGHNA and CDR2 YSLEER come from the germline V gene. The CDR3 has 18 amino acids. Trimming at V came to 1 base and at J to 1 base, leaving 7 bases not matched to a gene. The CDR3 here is CASSQGPLTGGNTGELFF. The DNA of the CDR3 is TGCGCCAGCAGCCAAGGGCCGCTGACAGGGGGGAACACCGGGGAGCTGTTTTTT.

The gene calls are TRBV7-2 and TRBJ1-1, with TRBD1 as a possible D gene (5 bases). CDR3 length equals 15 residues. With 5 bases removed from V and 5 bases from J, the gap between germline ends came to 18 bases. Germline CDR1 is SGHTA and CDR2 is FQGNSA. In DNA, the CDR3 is TGTGCCAGCAGCCCTCGCCAGTTTGGGGGTACTGAAGCTTTCTTT. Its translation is CASSPRQFGGTEAFF. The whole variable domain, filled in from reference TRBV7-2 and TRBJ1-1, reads GAGVSQSPSNKVTEKGKDVELRCDPISGHTALYWYRQSLGQGLEFLIYFQGNSAPDKSGLPSDRFSAERTGGSVSTLTIQRTQQEDSAVYLCASSPRQFGGTEAFFGQGTRLTVV.

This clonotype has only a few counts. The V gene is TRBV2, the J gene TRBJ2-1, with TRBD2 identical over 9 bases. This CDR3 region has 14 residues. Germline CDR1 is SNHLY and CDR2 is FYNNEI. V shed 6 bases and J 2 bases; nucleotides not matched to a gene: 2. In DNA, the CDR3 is TGTGCCAGCAGGGCTAGCGGGGCCTACAATGAGCAGTTCTTC. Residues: CASRASGAYNEQFF.

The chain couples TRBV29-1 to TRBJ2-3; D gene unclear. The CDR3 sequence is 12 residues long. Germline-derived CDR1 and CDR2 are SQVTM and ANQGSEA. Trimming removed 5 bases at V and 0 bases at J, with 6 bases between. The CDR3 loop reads CSVFWSTDTQYF. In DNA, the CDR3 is TGCAGCGTTTTTTGGAGCACAGATACGCAGTATTTT.

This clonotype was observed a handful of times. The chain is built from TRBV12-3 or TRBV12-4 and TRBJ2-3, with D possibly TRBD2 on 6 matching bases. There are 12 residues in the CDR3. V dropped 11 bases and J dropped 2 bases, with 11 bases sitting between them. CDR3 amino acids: CAAGQTTDTQYF. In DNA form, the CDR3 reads TGTGCCGCGGGGCAGACCACAGATACGCAGTATTTT.

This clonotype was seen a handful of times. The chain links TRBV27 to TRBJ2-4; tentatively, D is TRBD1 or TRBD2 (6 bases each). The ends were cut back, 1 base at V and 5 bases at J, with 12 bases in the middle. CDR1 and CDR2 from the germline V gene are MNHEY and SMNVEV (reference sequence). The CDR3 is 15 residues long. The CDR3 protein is CASSLYGGRENIQYF. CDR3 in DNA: TGTGCCAGCAGTTTATACGGGGGCAGGGAAAACATTCAGTACTTC.

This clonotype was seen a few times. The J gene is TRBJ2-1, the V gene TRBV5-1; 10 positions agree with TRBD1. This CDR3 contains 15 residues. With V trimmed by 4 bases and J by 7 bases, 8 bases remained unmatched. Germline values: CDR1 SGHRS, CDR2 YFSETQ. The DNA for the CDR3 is TGCGCCAGCAGCCAGCCGGGACAGGGGACTAATGAGCAGTTCTTC. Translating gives CASSQPGQGTNEQFF.